One sample yielded the 3 T cell receptor beta chains listed below, sequenced in a study of shared clonotypes between healthy human individuals. Libraries were prepared by immunoSEQ multiplex PCR; TCRdb keeps only in-frame clonotypes and omits some of them. In the table there are some 2,000,000 clones, less than 95% of which are singletons. Selected positively for CCR7 and CD45RO-negative, naive CD8 cells excluded terminally differentiated effector memory CD45RA+ cells. The sample taken for sequencing was naive CD8+ T cells sorted from blood. These receptors were obtained from a man aged 18 to 35 in good health.

J is TRBJ2-7 and V is TRBV13, with 8 bases matching TRBD2. Per the germline V gene, CDR1 is PRHDT and CDR2 is FYEKMQ (reference sequence). The junction had 7 bases not matched to a gene; V was cut back by 3 bases and J by 0 bases. There are 16 residues in the CDR3. In DNA form, the CDR3 reads TGTGCCAGCAGCTTTTTTGGCAGCGGGAGCTCCTACGAGCAGTACTTC. It specifies CASSFFGSGSSYEQYF.

The CDR3 sequence is CASSAPQGGMGYTF. The CDR3 bases are TGCGCCAGCAGTGCTCCACAGGGCGGTATGGGCTACACCTTC. V is TRBV5-1 and J is TRBJ1-2; D may be TRBD1 (6 bases). Germline loops: CDR1 SGHRS, CDR2 YFSETQ. This CDR3 has 14 amino acids. Trimming took off 5 bases at V and 8 bases at J, with 19 bases between the two ends.

The rearrangement uses TRBV11-2 and TRBJ2-5, with D possibly called TRBD1 or TRBD2 (5 bases each). This CDR3 region has 14 residues. V was cut by 1 base and J by 5 bases, with 11 bases left in between. Germline CDR1 reads SGHAT; CDR2 reads FQNNGV. The CDR3 bases are TGTGCCAGCAGCTTAGTTCTGGGGGTTGAGACCCAGTACTTC. Amino acid sequence: CASSLVLGVETQYF.